Listed below are T cell receptor beta chains from one sample, sequenced in a study of beta chain features in type 1 diabetes. The repertoire was sequenced with immunoSEQ multiplex PCR; TCRdb's copy has only in-frame clones and lacks some. The top ten hold 0.053% of the sample, which has fewer than 250,000 clones, around 68% seen once. Input material: naive CD4+ T cells from blood. The receptors derive from a man aged 25 to 40 in good health. The CDR3 runs from the conserved cysteine through the conserved F or W. The D gene is left open where the match is weak. A clone size is listed for some rows: how often the clone was seen (once, few, many), or a class if it is expanded.

clone_size: NA
j_call: TRBJ2-1
v_call: TRBV29-1
d_call: NA
cdr3_nt: TGCAGCGAGATGGACGGGGACGGTGAGCAGTTCTTC
cdr3_aa: CSEMDGDGEQFF

clone_size: NA
j_call: TRBJ2-6
v_call: TRBV30
d_call: NA
cdr3_nt: TGTGCCTGGAGTGTACAAGGGGCCAACGTCCTGACTTTC
cdr3_aa: CAWSVQGANVLTF

clone_size: once
j_call: TRBJ2-7
v_call: TRBV6-6
d_call: NA
cdr3_nt: TGTGCCAGCACACCGTTAGACGGTGCCTACGAGCAGTACTTC
cdr3_aa: CASTPLDGAYEQYF

clone_size: NA
j_call: TRBJ1-3
v_call: TRBV10-3
d_call: NA
cdr3_nt: TGTGCCATCGGGTTCTCTGGAAACACCATATATTTT
cdr3_aa: CAIGFSGNTIYF

clone_size: NA
j_call: TRBJ2-7
v_call: TRBV30
d_call: NA
cdr3_nt: TGTGCCTGGAGTGTAGGTAGCCAGACCGGCTCCTACGAGCAGTACTTC
cdr3_aa: CAWSVGSQTGSYEQYF

clone_size: NA
j_call: TRBJ2-1
v_call: TRBV7-2
d_call: NA
cdr3_nt: TGTGCCAGCAGCCTCGTCGGGGGTGATGAGCAGTTCTTC
cdr3_aa: CASSLVGGDEQFF

clone_size: NA
j_call: TRBJ1-2
v_call: TRBV28
d_call: NA
cdr3_nt: TGTGCCAGCAGTTTATGGGGGACGGAGGCTAACTATGGCTACACCTTC
cdr3_aa: CASSLWGTEANYGYTF

clone_size: NA
j_call: TRBJ2-5
v_call: TRBV19
d_call: NA
cdr3_nt: TGTGCCAGTAGTTTCGGAAAGGGACAACAAGAGACCCAGTACTTC
cdr3_aa: CASSFGKGQQETQYF

clone_size: NA
j_call: TRBJ2-1
v_call: TRBV25-1
d_call: NA
cdr3_nt: TGTGCCAGCAGTGGAACAGGCCAGGGAGGCAATGAGCAGTTCTTC
cdr3_aa: CASSGTGQGGNEQFF

clone_size: NA
j_call: TRBJ1-1
v_call: TRBV30
d_call: NA
cdr3_nt: TGTGCCTGGAGTGTCCTAAACACAGGGAACACTGAAGCTTTCTTT
cdr3_aa: CAWSVLNTGNTEAFF

clone_size: NA
j_call: TRBJ2-5
v_call: TRBV18
d_call: NA
cdr3_nt: TGTGCCAGCTCATCCCGACAGAAAGAGACCCAGTACTTC
cdr3_aa: CASSSRQKETQYF

clone_size: once
j_call: TRBJ2-1
v_call: TRBV6-5
d_call: NA
cdr3_nt: TGTGCCAGCAGATCAACCGGGACTCCATACAATGAGCAGTTCTTC
cdr3_aa: CASRSTGTPYNEQFF

clone_size: NA
j_call: TRBJ2-7
v_call: TRBV19
d_call: TRBD2
cdr3_nt: TGTGCCAGTAGTATAGTGGGAGGTGCGCTAGCGGGATCCTCCTACGAGCAGTACTTC
cdr3_aa: CASSIVGGALAGSSYEQYF

clone_size: few
j_call: TRBJ1-2
v_call: TRBV30
d_call: NA
cdr3_nt: TGTGCCTGGAGATGGATTAACTATGGCTACACCTTC
cdr3_aa: CAWRWINYGYTF

clone_size: NA
j_call: TRBJ2-5
v_call: TRBV10-3
d_call: TRBD2
cdr3_nt: TGTGCCATCAACCCTAGCGGGCTACAAGGGGCCCAGTACTTC
cdr3_aa: CAINPSGLQGAQYF

clone_size: few
j_call: TRBJ2-3
v_call: TRBV5-1
d_call: NA
cdr3_nt: TGCGCCAGCAGCTTGGCCGTCGGGACCACAGATACGCAGTATTTT
cdr3_aa: CASSLAVGTTDTQYF

clone_size: NA
j_call: TRBJ1-6
v_call: TRBV7-2
d_call: NA
cdr3_nt: TGTGCCAGCAGCTTTACCAGGGCAGGGGAGTCACCCCTCCACTTT
cdr3_aa: CASSFTRAGESPLHF

clone_size: few
j_call: TRBJ2-5
v_call: TRBV5-4
d_call: TRBD2
cdr3_nt: TGTGCCAGCAGCTCCAAGACTAGCGGGAGTGAGACCCAGTACTTC
cdr3_aa: CASSSKTSGSETQYF

clone_size: NA
j_call: TRBJ2-7
v_call: TRBV25-1
d_call: NA
cdr3_nt: TGTGCCAGCAGTGAAGGTTGGCAGGGCTACGAGCAGTACTTC
cdr3_aa: CASSEGWQGYEQYF

clone_size: few
j_call: TRBJ1-5
v_call: TRBV27
d_call: NA
cdr3_nt: TGTGCCAGCAGTTTATCGGGAAACAGGGGCAATCAGCCCCAGCATTTT
cdr3_aa: CASSLSGNRGNQPQHF

clone_size: NA
j_call: TRBJ2-7
v_call: TRBV28
d_call: TRBD1
cdr3_nt: TGTGCCAGCGGACAGGGGACCCTAACCTACGAGCAGTACTTC
cdr3_aa: CASGQGTLTYEQYF

clone_size: NA
j_call: TRBJ2-3
v_call: TRBV2
d_call: NA
cdr3_nt: TGTGCCAGCAGCCTACAGGGAAGTCCCACAGATACGCAGTATTTT
cdr3_aa: CASSLQGSPTDTQYF

clone_size: NA
j_call: TRBJ2-5
v_call: TRBV19
d_call: NA
cdr3_nt: TGTGCCAGTAGTACTCCGAGAAGGGCAGAGACCCAGTACTTC
cdr3_aa: CASSTPRRAETQYF

clone_size: NA
j_call: TRBJ2-1
v_call: TRBV2
d_call: NA
cdr3_nt: TGTGCCAGCCTACGGGATGAGCAGTTCTTC
cdr3_aa: CASLRDEQFF

clone_size: few
j_call: TRBJ2-1
v_call: TRBV29-1
d_call: NA
cdr3_nt: TGCAGCGTTGAAGATTGGCCCAATGAGCAGTTCTTC
cdr3_aa: CSVEDWPNEQFF

clone_size: NA
j_call: TRBJ1-2
v_call: TRBV30
d_call: NA
cdr3_nt: TGTGCCTGGACTACCTCCGCTAACTATGGCTACACCTTC
cdr3_aa: CAWTTSANYGYTF

clone_size: NA
j_call: TRBJ1-2
v_call: TRBV27
d_call: TRBD1
cdr3_nt: TGTGCCAGCAGTCCACAGGGGGCGATAAACTATGGCTACACCTTC
cdr3_aa: CASSPQGAINYGYTF

clone_size: NA
j_call: TRBJ1-5
v_call: TRBV12-5
d_call: TRBD1
cdr3_nt: TGTGCTAGTGGTTTGACCTTGACAGGGACTCAGCCCCAGCATTTT
cdr3_aa: CASGLTLTGTQPQHF

clone_size: NA
j_call: TRBJ2-4
v_call: TRBV28
d_call: NA
cdr3_nt: TGTGCCAGCAGCTTCAAAGGGGCCCTCCAGTACTTC
cdr3_aa: CASSFKGALQYF

clone_size: NA
j_call: TRBJ2-1
v_call: TRBV30
d_call: NA
cdr3_nt: TGTGCCTGGAGTCAGAGGGTTATGACACGGCAGTTCTTC
cdr3_aa: CAWSQRVMTRQFF

clone_size: NA
j_call: TRBJ2-3
v_call: TRBV5-4
d_call: TRBD1
cdr3_nt: TGTGCCAGCAGCTTGGGGGGACAGAGGGCAGATACGCAGTATTTT
cdr3_aa: CASSLGGQRADTQYF

clone_size: NA
j_call: TRBJ2-7
v_call: TRBV29-1
d_call: NA
cdr3_nt: TGCAGAGACCGCGGGCCGTATTACGAGCAGTACTTC
cdr3_aa: CRDRGPYYEQYF

clone_size: NA
j_call: TRBJ1-2
v_call: TRBV2
d_call: NA
cdr3_nt: TGTGCCAGCAGTGAACAGGGTAACTATGGCTACACCTTC
cdr3_aa: CASSEQGNYGYTF

clone_size: NA
j_call: TRBJ2-5
v_call: TRBV29-1
d_call: TRBD2
cdr3_nt: TGCAGCGTTAGCGGGGAAGAGACCCAGTACTTC
cdr3_aa: CSVSGEETQYF

clone_size: NA
j_call: TRBJ2-1
v_call: TRBV28
d_call: NA
cdr3_nt: TGTGCCAGCAGAGTCCCTGCTGGCGCCTACAATGAGCAGTTCTTC
cdr3_aa: CASRVPAGAYNEQFF

clone_size: NA
j_call: TRBJ2-7
v_call: TRBV25-1
d_call: NA
cdr3_nt: TGTGCCAGCACGGTTGCGGGTGCCTACGAGCAGTACTTC
cdr3_aa: CASTVAGAYEQYF

clone_size: NA
j_call: TRBJ2-7
v_call: TRBV30
d_call: NA
cdr3_nt: TGTGCCTGGAGTCTCCGCGACGAGCAGTACTTC
cdr3_aa: CAWSLRDEQYF